This passage covers 13 T cell receptor beta chains from one sample sequenced in a study of cytomegalovirus exposure and HLA in healthy donors (TCRdb year 2017). The library was obtained by the immunoSEQ multiplex PCR assay. For the multiplex PCR, a mixture combining 60 forward primers for TCR Vbeta segments and 13 reverse primers for TCR Jbeta segments was used. What TCRdb holds here is the immuneACCESS table cut down to in-frame rearrangements. Part of the clones is not present; checked against another copy, under half of the missing clones reflect an unresolved V gene, and the others are unexplained. Across this sample there are 130,000 to 150,000 clones, with roughly 80% seen only once. The ten largest clones capture roughly 4% of the sample. Sequencing was performed on PBMCs. The receptors were gathered from a woman aged 40 to 50 in good health and CMV-seropositive.

The chain joins TRBV27 to TRBJ1-6; perhaps TRBD1 as D (6 bases). Looked up from germline, CDR1 is MNHEY and CDR2 is SMNVEV (reference sequence). Trimming removed 2 bases at V and 10 bases at J, with 12 bases between. The CDR3 is 14 amino acids. CDR3 region: CASSLQGRESPLHF. The CDR3 DNA reads as TGTGCCAGCAGTTTACAGGGGCGGGAGTCACCCCTCCACTTT.

The genes are TRBV19 and TRBJ2-5; the match to TRBD2 covers 8 bases. The V segment lost 7 bases and the J segment 4 bases; nucleotides outside the gene matches: 8. From germline, CDR1 is LNHDA and CDR2 SQIVND (reference sequence). CDR3 size: 14 residues. The CDR3 here is CASTPGTRGETQYF. Written as DNA, the CDR3 is TGTGCCAGTACTCCCGGGACTAGGGGAGAGACCCAGTACTTC.

V gene TRBV29-1 combines with J gene TRBJ1-1; possibly TRBD1 for D (6 bases). In germline, CDR1 is SQVTM, CDR2 ANQGSEA. The CDR3 has 13 amino acids. Trimming removed 5 bases at V and 1 base at J, with 11 bases between. DNA for the CDR3: TGCAGCGTTTCAGAACAGGGGAACACTGAAGCTTTCTTT. Translated: CSVSEQGNTEAFF. The full variable domain, its missing parts supplied by reference TRBV29-1 and TRBJ1-1, is SAVISQKPSRDICQRGTSLTIQCQVDSQVTMMFWYRQQPGQSLTLIATANQGSEATYESGFVIDKFPISRPNLTFSTLTVSNMSPEDSSIYLCSVSEQGNTEAFFGQGTRLTVV.

This chain links TRBV13 with TRBJ2-7, with TRBD2 matching over 13 bases. CDR1 and CDR2 from the germline V gene are PRHDT and FYEKMQ (reference sequence). With 5 bases clipped from V and 13 bases from J, the junction kept 11 bases outside the gene matches. The CDR3 is 14 residues long. As DNA, the CDR3 is TGTGCCAGCAGCGTGGGACTAGCGGGGTCCTTACCATACTTC. Translated: CASSVGLAGSLPYF.

The chain carries TRBV27 and TRBJ2-2, with 10 bases fitting TRBD2. There are 14 residues in the CDR3. With 6 bases clipped from V and 5 bases from J, the junction kept 3 bases outside the gene matches. Germline V gene sequence: CDR1 MNHEY, CDR2 SMNVEV (reference sequence). The CDR3, as DNA: TGTGCCAGCAGAAAAGCGGGAGGGACCGGGGAGCTGTTTTTT. Protein product: CASRKAGGTGELFF.

The J gene is TRBJ1-2, the V gene TRBV9; 9 bases are a match to TRBD1. The V segment lost 0 bases and the J segment 6 bases; nucleotides outside the gene matches: 9. The CDR3 runs 16 residues. Germline CDR1 SGDLS, CDR2 YYNGEE. CDR3: CASSVAGTGRLHGYTF. In DNA form, the CDR3 reads TGTGCCAGCAGCGTAGCAGGGACAGGGAGGTTACATGGCTACACCTTC.

This chain links TRBV7-9 with TRBJ2-2; D not resolved. Trimming removed 8 bases at V and 6 bases at J, with 16 bases between. There are 14 residues in the CDR3. Looked up from germline, CDR1 is SEHNR and CDR2 is FQNEAQ (reference sequence). For the CDR3, the DNA is TGTGCCAGCGGAGTAGCCCCCTCGGCCGGGGAGCTGTTTTTT. Amino acid sequence: CASGVAPSAGELFF. The full variable domain, rest sourced from reference TRBV7-9 and TRBJ2-2, is DTGVSQNPRHKITKRGQNVTFRCDPISEHNRLYWYRQTLGQGPEFLTYFQNEAQLEKSRLLSDRFSAERPKGSFSTLEIQRTEQGDSAMYLCASGVAPSAGELFFGEGSRLTVL.

The chain recombines TRBV5-1 with TRBJ2-3; 8 bases match TRBD2. This CDR3 has 12 amino acids. Looked up from germline, CDR1 is SGHRS and CDR2 is YFSETQ. V lost 5 bases, J lost 6 bases, and 2 bases stayed unmatched. CDR3 nucleotide sequence: TGCGCCAGCAGGAGCGGGGGTGATACGCAGTATTTT. This encodes CASRSGGDTQYF.

This clone has just a few counts. This chain uses TRBV9 with TRBJ1-1, with TRBD1 matching over 7 bases. Germline V gene lookup returns CDR1 SGDLS and CDR2 YYNGEE. CDR3 size: 15 residues. V trimming: 0 bases; J trimming: 5 bases; junction bases outside the gene matches: 7. The chain's CDR3 is CASSVGAGGGTEAFF. As DNA, the CDR3 is TGTGCCAGCAGCGTAGGTGCAGGGGGAGGTACTGAAGCTTTCTTT.

The rearrangement links TRBV28 to TRBJ1-2; D call uncertain. This CDR3 comprises 14 residues. The ends were cut back, 2 bases at V and 3 bases at J, with 10 bases in the middle. Germline CDR1 is MDHEN and CDR2 is SYDVKM. This CDR3 reads CASSLGGLDYGYTF. Written as DNA, the CDR3 is TGTGCCAGCAGTTTAGGCGGACTGGACTATGGCTACACCTTC.

The chain is built from TRBV28 and TRBJ2-7, with D possibly TRBD1 on 5 matching bases. The CDR3 runs to 16 residues. Trimming stripped 4 bases from V and 4 bases from J, with 20 bases between. Per the germline V gene, CDR1 is MDHEN and CDR2 is SYDVKM. The CDR3 region has the DNA TGTGCCAGCAGTTCCACCTTGGGCAGGGTTAGTTACGAGCAGTACTTC. Translated: CASSSTLGRVSYEQYF.

This clone was recorded once. The chain links TRBV28 to TRBJ1-1, with 9 bases aligning to TRBD1. Germline V gene lookup returns CDR1 MDHEN and CDR2 SYDVKM. J lost 5 bases, V lost 6 bases, and 10 bases had no gene match. The CDR3 sequence is 15 residues long. CDR3 coding DNA: TGTGCCAGCAGCCCCACAGGGGGCAGGAAAACTGAAGCTTTCTTT. This codes for CASSPTGGRKTEAFF.

The V and J genes are TRBV7-9 and TRBJ1-1, with 7 bases fitting TRBD1. This CDR3 has 14 residues. V lost 2 bases to trimming and J lost 1 base; unmatched junction nucleotides: 1. Per germline, CDR1 SEHNR and CDR2 FQNEAQ (reference sequence). The CDR3 loop reads CASSLPGGNTEAFF. DNA for the CDR3: TGTGCCAGCAGCTTACCAGGGGGGAACACTGAAGCTTTCTTT. The full variable domain, completed using reference TRBV7-9 and TRBJ1-1, is DTGVSQNPRHKITKRGQNVTFRCDPISEHNRLYWYRQTLGQGPEFLTYFQNEAQLEKSRLLSDRFSAERPKGSFSTLEIQRTEQGDSAMYLCASSLPGGNTEAFFGQGTRLTVV.